This T cell receptor (beta chain) was found in a study of blood T cell repertoires in COVID-19. Participants were aged about 18 to 89 years from about two dozen US areas. Cohort placement rested on clinical history that participants reported themselves. This clone was seen once. Germline V CDR1 and CDR2: SGHTA, FQGNSA. CDR3 length: 17 amino acids. Trimming at V came to 1 base and at J to 4 bases, leaving 8 bases not matched to a gene. As originally analysed: Scientists estimated how many nucleated cells there were by amplifying reference gene primers. Only in-frame clones appear in the TCRdb table, and some are missing; sequencing was by immunoSEQ multiplex PCR. V, J and clone size are taken as reported in that table, and D and trimming were inferred from the DNA itself. The sample includes 200,000 to 250,000 clones, about 90% seen only once; the top ten take around 3.6%.

This chain connects TRBV7-2 to TRBJ2-1; 9 nucleotides line up with TRBD2. Sequences were obtained from PBMCs or T cells enriched from blood (not recorded which). The receptor was derived from a woman aged 25 to 45 who had been exposed to COVID-19. The CDR3, as DNA: TGTGCCAGCAGCTTAGATTTTCGCGGGAGGGTTTACAATGAGCAGTTCTTC. Its translation is CASSLDFRGRVYNEQFF.